This TCR beta chain appears in the sequencing data of a study of shared clonotypes between healthy human individuals. For the study at large: For every donor, three CD4 naive, three CD4 memory, two CD8 naive and one CD8 memory plates were used.

Here immunoSEQ multiplex PCR was the method, and the copy in TCRdb shows in-frame clones only, minus some. The sample contains around 940,000 clones, around three quarters of which appear only once. Worth noting for this clone: Its specificity is not known.

The ends were cut back, 5 bases at V and 5 bases at J, with 13 bases in the middle. The CDR3 runs 13 residues. The germline V gene encodes CDR1 SGHTA and CDR2 FQGNSA. Study-wide results and caveats: Naive subsets typically showed greater estimated richness than memory subsets. Generation probabilities of non-shared clonotypes were lower (relative to those shared by all four donors).

V gene TRBV7-2 combines with J gene TRBJ2-7, with D possibly being TRBD1 (5 bases). What was sequenced was memory CD4+ T cells sorted from blood. Subset indicated: CD45RA-negative fraction. The TCR originated in a man younger than 30 in good health. CDR3 DNA sequence: TGTGCCAGCAGCCCAGTGGGGCTTCACGAGCAGTACTTC. Encoded protein: CASSPVGLHEQYF.